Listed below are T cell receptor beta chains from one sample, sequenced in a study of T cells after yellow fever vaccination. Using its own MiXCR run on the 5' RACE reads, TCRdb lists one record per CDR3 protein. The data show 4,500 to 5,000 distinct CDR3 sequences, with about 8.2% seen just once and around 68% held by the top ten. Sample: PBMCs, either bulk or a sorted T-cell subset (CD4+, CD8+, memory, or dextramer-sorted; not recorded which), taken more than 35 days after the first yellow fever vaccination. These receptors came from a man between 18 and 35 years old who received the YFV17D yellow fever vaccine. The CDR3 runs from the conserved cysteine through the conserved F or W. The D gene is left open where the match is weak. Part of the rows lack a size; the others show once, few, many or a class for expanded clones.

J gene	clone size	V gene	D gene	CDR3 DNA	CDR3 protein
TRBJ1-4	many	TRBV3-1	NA	TGTGCCAGCAGCCCTCAGGGAGGCTCTGAAAAACTGTTTTTT	CASSPQGGSEKLFF
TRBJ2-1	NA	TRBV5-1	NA	TGCGCCAGCAGCGGGGACTTTATGAGCTCCTACAATGAGCAGTTCTTC	CASSGDFMSSYNEQFF
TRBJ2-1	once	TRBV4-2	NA	TGTGCCATGGGCCCTGGGGCACGGCACAATGAGCAGTTCTTC	CAMGPGARHNEQFF
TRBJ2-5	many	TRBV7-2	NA	TGTGCCAGCAGCACCCGGCGGACGGAAGAGACCCAGTACTTC	CASSTRRTEETQYF
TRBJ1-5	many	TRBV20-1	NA	TGCAGTGCTAGAAATGGGGGTGACAATCAGCCCCAGCAGTTT	CSARNGGDNQPQQF
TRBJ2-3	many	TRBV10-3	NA	TGTGCCATCAGTGAGTCGACAGGACCCAGCACAGATACGCAGTATTTT	CAISESTGPSTDTQYF
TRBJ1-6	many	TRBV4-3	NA	TGCGCCAGCAGCCAAGACAGGGGTCGTAATTCACCCCTCCACTTT	CASSQDRGRNSPLHF
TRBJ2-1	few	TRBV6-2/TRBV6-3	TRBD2	TGTGCCTCTACTAGCGGGGGAAATGAGCAGTTCTTC	CASTSGGNEQFF
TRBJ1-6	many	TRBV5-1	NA	TGCGCCAGCAGCTTGGACCGGGAGCCCCTCCACTTT	CASSLDREPLHF
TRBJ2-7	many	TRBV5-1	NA	TGCGCCAGCAGCCGGGAATTTCCCTACGAGCAGTACTTC	CASSREFPYEQYF